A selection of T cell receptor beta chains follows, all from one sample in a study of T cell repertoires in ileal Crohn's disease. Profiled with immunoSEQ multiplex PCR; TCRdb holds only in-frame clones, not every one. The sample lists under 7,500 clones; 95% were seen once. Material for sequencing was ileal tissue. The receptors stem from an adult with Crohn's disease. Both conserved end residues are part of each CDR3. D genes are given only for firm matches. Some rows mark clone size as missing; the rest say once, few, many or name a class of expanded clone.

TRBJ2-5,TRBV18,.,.,CASSPGLGETQYF,TGTGCCAGCTCACCCGGACTGGGGGAGACCCAGTACTTC
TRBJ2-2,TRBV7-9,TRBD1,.,CASSYGTANTGELFF,TGTGCCAGCAGCTACGGGACAGCCAACACCGGGGAGCTGTTTTTT
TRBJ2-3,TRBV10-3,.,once,CAISVRGDTQYF,TGTGCCATCAGTGTCCGAGGAGATACGCAGTATTTT
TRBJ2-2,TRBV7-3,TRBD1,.,CASSLMDRVYAGELFF,TGTGCCAGCAGCTTAATGGACAGGGTTTACGCCGGGGAGCTGTTTTTT
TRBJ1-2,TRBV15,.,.,CATSRDALGDIYGYTF,TGTGCCACCAGCAGAGACGCTTTAGGGGACATCTATGGCTACACCTTC
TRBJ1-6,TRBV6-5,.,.,CASSSNRGLPGTPLHF,TGTGCCAGCAGTTCCAACCGGGGACTCCCCGGAACACCCCTCCACTTT
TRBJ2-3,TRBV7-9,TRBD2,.,CASRMLAGATDTQYF,TGTGCCAGCCGCATGCTAGCGGGGGCCACAGATACGCAGTATTTT
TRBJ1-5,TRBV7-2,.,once,CASSLVPLNQPQHF,TGTGCCAGCAGCTTAGTCCCTCTCAATCAGCCCCAGCATTTT
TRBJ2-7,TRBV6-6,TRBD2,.,CASSRTSGPYEQYF,TGTGCCAGCAGTCGGACTAGCGGCCCCTACGAGCAGTACTTC
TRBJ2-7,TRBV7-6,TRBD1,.,CASSSSAGGSSGEQYF,TGTGCCAGCAGCTCCTCGGCAGGGGGCTCCTCTGGCGAGCAGTACTTC
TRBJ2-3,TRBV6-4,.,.,CASSDSVGTQYF,TGTGCCAGCAGTGACTCTGTCGGTACGCAGTATTTT
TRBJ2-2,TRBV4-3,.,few,CASSQDVERTGELFF,TGCGCCAGCAGCCAAGATGTAGAAAGAACCGGGGAGCTGTTTTTT
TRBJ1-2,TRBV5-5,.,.,CASSLVNANGGYTF,TGTGCCAGCAGCTTGGTTAATGCAAACGGGGGCTACACCTTC
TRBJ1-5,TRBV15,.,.,CATSTQGYDQPQHF,TGTGCCACCAGCACCCAGGGATATGATCAGCCCCAGCATTTT
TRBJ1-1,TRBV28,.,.,CASSPASTGMNTEAFF,TGTGCCAGCAGTCCAGCCTCCACAGGGATGAACACTGAAGCTTTCTTT
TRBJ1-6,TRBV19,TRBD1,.,CASSPGQFPSPLHF,TGTGCCAGTAGTCCGGGACAGTTCCCTTCACCCCTCCACTTT
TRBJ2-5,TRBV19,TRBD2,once,CASSPRGGQETQYF,TGTGCCAGTAGTCCCCGGGGGGGCCAAGAGACCCAGTACTTC
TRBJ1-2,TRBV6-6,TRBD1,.,CASSQGQGRSYTF,TGTGCCAGCAGCCAGGGACAGGGAAGGAGCTACACCTTC
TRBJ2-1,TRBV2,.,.,CASSESLIRDWQQFF,TGTGCCAGCAGTGAGTCCCTTATCCGGGACTGGCAGCAGTTCTTC
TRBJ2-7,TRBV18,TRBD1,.,CASSPGQDRYYEQYF,TGTGCCAGCTCACCGGGACAGGACAGATACTACGAGCAGTACTTC
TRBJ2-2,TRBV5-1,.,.,CASSGGNTGELFF,TGCGCCAGTTCGGGGGGCAACACCGGGGAGCTGTTTTTT
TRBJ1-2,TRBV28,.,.,CASRPLISYGYTF,TGTGCCAGCAGACCACTGATTTCCTATGGCTACACCTTC
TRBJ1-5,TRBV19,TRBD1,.,CASRDRGWNQPQHF,TGTGCCAGCCGGGACAGGGGATGGAATCAGCCCCAGCATTTT
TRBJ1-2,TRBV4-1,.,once,CASSQESGVSTRDGYTF,TGCGCCAGCAGCCAAGAGAGCGGGGTTTCTACGCGGGATGGCTACACCTTC
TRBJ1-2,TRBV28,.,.,CASSLNGGRGYTF,TGTGCCAGCAGTTTAAACGGGGGGCGAGGCTACACCTTC